Listed here are 3 T cell receptor beta chains from one sample, sequenced in a study of cytomegalovirus exposure and HLA in healthy donors. In the PCR, 60 Vbeta and 13 Jbeta primers were used. Only in-frame clones appear in the TCRdb table, and some are missing; sequencing was by immunoSEQ multiplex PCR. The data contain 68,000 or so clones, 75% to 85% of them singletons. The source material was PBMCs. The receptor source for this set is a human donor in good health.

V usage is TRBV5-5 and J usage is TRBJ1-2; a possible D gene is TRBD1 (5 bases). The CDR3 loop spans 12 amino acids. V gave up 4 bases and J gave up 14 bases, with 18 bases separating them. CDR1 is SGHKS, CDR2 YYEKEE, per germline (reference sequence). The CDR3: CASSPGSDMRTF. The CDR3, as DNA: TGTGCCAGCAGCCCGGGCTCGGACATGAGAACCTTC.

This chain connects TRBV4-1 to TRBJ1-1; 9 bases map to TRBD1. In germline, CDR1 is MGHRA, CDR2 YSYEKL. V shed 4 bases and J 0 bases; nucleotides not matched to a gene: 12. The CDR3 consists of 18 residues. The CDR3 nucleotides read TGCGCCAGCAGCCTGACATTAAGCGGGACAGGGATGAACACTGAAGCTTTCTTT. The encoded protein is CASSLTLSGTGMNTEAFF.

This chain connects TRBV19 to TRBJ2-5; 10 positions agree with TRBD2. This CDR3 spans 15 amino acids. Germline CDR1 LNHDA, CDR2 SQIVND (reference sequence). With V trimmed by 6 bases and J by 4 bases, 8 bases remained unmatched. The CDR3 nucleotides are TGTGCCAGTAGGGAGCGGGGGGGTTTAGGAGAGACCCAGTACTTC. This gives the protein CASRERGGLGETQYF.